These 8 T cell receptor beta chains were sequenced from one sample in a study of T cell responses to AZD1222 COVID-19 vaccine. Using immunoSEQ multiplex PCR, the repertoire was profiled, and TCRdb retains in-frame clones only, with some absent. The sample consists of about 110,000 clones, about 91% of them appearing once. The sample in question was peripheral blood, obtained 28 days after the second AZD1222 dose. The receptor set was obtained from an adult who received the AZD1222 COVID-19 vaccine.

This chain uses TRBV30 with TRBJ2-2; D is ambiguous. Trimming pared 7 bases from V and 0 bases from J, leaving 12 bases between. Germline assignment: CDR1 GTSNPN and CDR2 SVGIG (reference sequence). The CDR3 is made up of 14 amino acids. DNA of the CDR3: TGTGCCTTGAACCGAGGCGCGAACACCGGGGAGCTGTTTTTT. Its translation: CALNRGANTGELFF.

The genes are TRBV7-2 and TRBJ2-1; TRBD2 matches 13 bases. Germline assignment: CDR1 SGHTA and CDR2 FQGNSA. Trimming took 6 bases from V and 1 from J; bases not matched to a gene: 9. The CDR3 consists of 18 residues. CDR3 residues: CASRGLAGSRRSYNEQFF. The CDR3 DNA follows: TGTGCCAGCAGGGGACTAGCGGGAAGTCGCCGGTCCTACAATGAGCAGTTCTTC.

J is TRBJ2-5 and V is TRBV7-2; 8 bases line up with TRBD2. This CDR3 spans 15 amino acids. The V gene's germline CDR1 is SGHTA and CDR2 FQGNSA. V gave up 0 bases and J gave up 4 bases; unmatched junction bases: 4. CDR3 region: CASSLAAGGGETQYF. The DNA of the CDR3 is TGTGCCAGCAGCTTAGCGGCGGGGGGCGGAGAGACCCAGTACTTC.

The chain couples TRBV18 to TRBJ1-1; no firm D call. Germline CDR1 is KGHSH and CDR2 is LQKENI. Trimming removed 7 bases at V and 0 bases at J, with 9 bases between. The CDR3 has 13 amino acids. CDR3 sequence reads: CASLSSLNTEAFF. The DNA of the CDR3 is TGTGCCAGCTTGTCATCCCTGAACACTGAAGCTTTCTTT.

This clone has more than one count but fewer than ten. The rearrangement joins TRBV3-1 (or the pseudogene TRBV3-2) to TRBJ2-1, with 12 bases fitting TRBD2. V trimming: 3 bases; J trimming: 8 bases; junction bases outside the gene matches: 8. In germline, CDR1 is LGHDT, CDR2 YNNKEL (reference sequence). This CDR3 region has 16 residues. The CDR3 spells CASSHLRTSGTDEQFF. CDR3 in DNA: TGTGCCAGCAGCCATCTAAGGACTAGCGGGACTGATGAGCAGTTCTTC.

The sample holds a few counts of this clone. The chain has TRBV7-2 and TRBJ2-3, with 12 bases matching TRBD2. Germline V gene lookup returns CDR1 SGHTA and CDR2 FQGNSA. The CDR3 contains 17 residues. V trimming: 3 bases; J trimming: 5 bases; junction bases outside the gene matches: 9. The CDR3 is CASSFDWTSGKGDTQYF. The CDR3 bases are TGTGCCAGCAGCTTTGATTGGACTAGCGGGAAGGGAGATACGCAGTATTTT.

The chain couples TRBV30 to TRBJ2-1, with D perhaps matching TRBD2 (5 bases). V lost 1 base and J 6 bases, leaving 19 bases between the germline ends. The CDR3 covers 16 residues. Germline-derived CDR1 and CDR2 are GTSNPN and SVGIG (reference sequence). CDR3 protein: CAWSDYQRLSGNEQFF. CDR3 DNA: TGTGCCTGGAGTGACTACCAGCGGCTTAGTGGCAATGAGCAGTTCTTC.

The count of this clone is one. V usage is TRBV7-9 and J usage is TRBJ2-7, with D possibly TRBD1 on 5 matching bases. The V gene's germline CDR1 is SEHNR and CDR2 FQNEAQ (reference sequence). The CDR3 is made up of 15 amino acids. V dropped 0 bases and J dropped 1 base, with 10 bases sitting between them. The CDR3 DNA follows: TGTGCCAGCAGCTTAGCAGGGGCGGTATCCTACGAGCAGTACTTC. Translating gives CASSLAGAVSYEQYF.